The TCR beta chain under discussion was sequenced for a study of cytomegalovirus exposure and HLA in healthy donors. The primer mix had 60 Vbeta and 13 Jbeta primers. The assay was immunoSEQ multiplex PCR, and TCRdb's table has in-frame clones only and misses some. Recorded here are about 53,000 clones; the top ten clones represent around 11%. Study results and caveats: In an earlier analysis, productive rearrangement rates for most beta V segments clustered near 87% or 30%. In all likelihood, a cluster of highly shared sequence variants was a sequencing artifact. Among TCR beta chains, those listed as cytomegalovirus-associated numbered more than 150. Equally common other TCR beta chains were less clonally expanded than HLA-associated ones, a later analysis found.

On this clone itself: What it binds is not known.

The CDR3 length is 12 residues. The V and J ends lost 5 bases and 9 bases respectively, with 13 bases between them. Germline values: CDR1 MNHEY, CDR2 SMNVEV (reference sequence). The source of this sequence is a man aged 18 to 30 in good health and CMV-seropositive. Material: PBMCs. The chain links TRBV27 to TRBJ1-2; D remains unclear. The CDR3 sequence: CASSPGSDRYTF. DNA for the CDR3: TGTGCCAGCAGTCCCGGGTCGGATCGCTACACCTTC.